The clone carrying this T cell receptor (beta chain) was seen more than once but under ten times. The antigen remains undetermined. The CDR3 ends on some other residue instead of the conserved phenylalanine or tryptophan, so this is likely a read error. The DNA is left out, because the CDR3 cannot be placed on it with certainty; the CDR3 is given as TCRdb lists it. TCRdb recomputed calls from the RT-PCR reads with MiXCR, one row per CDR3 protein. The data contain about 520,000 distinct CDR3 sequences, more than 7% of them seen just once; the ten biggest clones take up approximately 14%. This specimen comes from a study of response to subunit inactivated influenza vaccine. The CDR3 spans 12 amino acids, including both terminal residues. Germline V lookup: CDR1 SGHVS, CDR2 FNYEAQ. Study findings and constraints: Authors suggested that a seasonal influenza vaccination recruits few new T cells each time.

V is TRBV7-6 and J is TRBJ2-5; TRBD1 is the table's D call, not checked against the DNA. This TCR came from a man aged 45 to 70 who received an inactivated influenza vaccine. The sequencing here drew on PBMCs from blood, taken roughly 24 months after vaccination. The CDR3 here is CASSYPGQAPIV.